The entry that follows covers one T cell receptor beta chain sequence. The data were obtained in a study of T cell changes during pregnancy in multiple sclerosis. The ends were cut back, 10 bases at V and 4 bases at J, with 13 bases in the middle. Germline V gene data show CDR1 as LNHDA and CDR2 as SQIVND (reference sequence). The CDR3 has 12 residues. Sequencing used immunoSEQ multiplex PCR; TCRdb keeps in-frame clones, though not all of them. Among about 80,000 clones listed, roughly 94% were seen once. The clonotype originates from a female donor with multiple sclerosis, enrolled in a pregnancy study. The sample consisted of peripheral blood, taken before pregnancy. V gene TRBV19 combines with J gene TRBJ1-1; D is ambiguous. The CDR3 spells CATTREGTEAFF. In DNA form, the CDR3 reads TGTGCCACCACGAGGGAGGGCACTGAAGCTTTCTTT.